This T cell receptor beta chain was sequenced in a study of human T cells and chemical hapten exposure. The V gene end was trimmed by 4 bases and the J gene end by 2 bases; junction bases not matched to a gene: 9. Germline lookup yields CDR1 SGHRS and CDR2 YFSETQ. This CDR3 spans 16 amino acids. This clonotype was seen many times. Original processing notes: Sample-level TCR yields exhibited a median of around 100,000, with a range of about 20,000 to 750,000. TCRdb fed the RACE reads into MiXCR, producing one record per CDR3 protein. The V and J calls were not made by the authors but by TCRdb's processing. The sample includes 300,000 to 400,000 distinct CDR3 sequences, roughly 4.6% seen only once; the top ten take approximately 2.4%. Indicated time point: pre-sensitization, week 0. Noted treatment: therapeutic diphenylcyclopropenone sensitization with weekly scalp DPC.

Sequencing was performed on whole blood, taken in connection with sensitization to the hapten diphenylcyclopropenone (DPC). The receptor was derived from a woman aged 45-65 years with alopecia areata. Some clones in this sample may be carry-over from other donors' samples. The V call is TRBV5-1, the J call TRBJ2-1; 7 bases line up with TRBD1. CDR3: CASSAWRQGAYNEQFF. CDR3 bases: TGCGCCAGCAGCGCTTGGAGGCAGGGGGCCTACAATGAGCAGTTCTTC.